Presented here are 18 T cell receptor beta chains from one specimen sequenced in a study of beta chain features in type 1 diabetes. Study-level findings and limits: TCRB CDR3s were moderately but significantly shorter in Type 1 diabetes patients in all four CD4+ subsets.

The antigens these receptors bind are not known. All of the isolated RNA was reverse transcribed, so expressed TCRB transcripts were sequenced. Clones were read by immunoSEQ multiplex PCR, and TCRdb kept only the in-frame ones, dropping some. The data show more than 100,000 clones, 7.5% to 9.5% seen once. Sequencing input: central memory CD4+ T cells from blood. The origin of the receptors is a man between 25 and 39 years old with type 1 diabetes.

This clone occurred a few times. The chain combines TRBV7-2 with TRBJ2-1, with TRBD2 matching over 10 bases. J lost 0 bases, V lost 2 bases, and 7 bases had no gene match. Germline CDR1 is SGHTA and CDR2 is FQGNSA. The CDR3 spans 18 residues. Here the CDR3 reads CASSLSGGATSSYNEQFF. CDR3 in DNA: TGTGCCAGCAGCTTAAGCGGGGGGGCAACTAGCTCCTACAATGAGCAGTTCTTC.

V usage is TRBV9 and J usage is TRBJ2-1; possible D gene TRBD2, 6 bases. Germline V gene sequence: CDR1 SGDLS, CDR2 YYNGEE. This CDR3 contains 13 residues. Trimming removed 4 bases from V and 9 bases from J, with 14 bases in between. The CDR3 bases are TGTGCCAGCAGCCCCTCAAGGAGGGCTGAGCAGTTCTTC. It encodes CASSPSRRAEQFF.

This clone was picked up a small number of times. V usage is TRBV5-4 and J usage is TRBJ2-3; maybe TRBD2 (7 bases). This CDR3 comprises 16 residues. The germline CDR1 and CDR2 sequences are SGHNT and YYREEE (reference sequence). Between the trimmed V and J ends, which lost 3 bases and 2 bases, there was a span of 16 bases. The CDR3 region has the DNA TGTGCCAGCAGCTGGGGGGCGGGGGATTACACAGATACGCAGTATTTT. Translated, it gives CASSWGAGDYTDTQYF.

The rearrangement uses TRBV10-3 and TRBJ1-4; 7 bases are shared with TRBD1. Germline V gene data show CDR1 as ENHRY and CDR2 as SYGVKD. CDR3 length: 15 amino acids. The V gene end was trimmed by 0 bases and the J gene end by 5 bases; junction bases not matched to a gene: 3. The CDR3 is CAISESDRENEKLFF. CDR3 nucleotide sequence: TGTGCCATCAGTGAGTCCGACAGGGAGAATGAAAAACTGTTTTTT.

This clone was seen many times. V and J are TRBV5-6 and TRBJ1-1; a possible D gene is TRBD1 (6 bases). CDR3 length equals 16 residues. V lost 2 bases and J lost 3, with 17 bases in between. CDR1 SGHDT and CDR2 YYEEEE come from the germline V gene. CDR3 coding DNA: TGTGCCAGCAGCTTCGGGACACAACTATTCTACACTGAAGCTTTCTTT. This translates into CASSFGTQLFYTEAFF.

Only a few counts were recorded for this clone. V usage is TRBV6-1 and J usage is TRBJ2-5; possibly TRBD1 for D (6 bases). V was trimmed by 1 base and J by 6 bases, leaving 12 bases between them. The length of the CDR3 is 14 residues. CDR1 is MNHNS, CDR2 SASEGT, per germline. The CDR3 spells CASSEGDTKQTQYF. In DNA form, the CDR3 reads TGTGCCAGCAGTGAAGGGGACACCAAACAGACCCAGTACTTC.

The chain carries TRBV5-1 and TRBJ2-1; 8 nucleotides line up with TRBD2. After removal of 2 bases from V and 7 bases from J, the junction contained 5 bases not matched to a gene. The germline gives CDR1 SGHRS, CDR2 YFSETQ. CDR3 length: 14 amino acids. The CDR3 here is CASSFGGDTNEQFF. The CDR3 region has the DNA TGCGCCAGCAGCTTCGGGGGGGATACTAATGAGCAGTTCTTC.

This clone turned up a few times. The CDR3 loop reads CASSVDRHQETQYF. The CDR3 nucleotides read TGTGCCAGCAGTGTCGACAGACACCAAGAGACCCAGTACTTC. This chain links TRBV2 with TRBJ2-5, with TRBD1 as a possible D gene (5 bases). The germline V gene has CDR1 SNHLY and CDR2 FYNNEI. Trimming took off 4 bases at V and 0 bases at J, with 9 bases between the two ends. The CDR3 spans 14 residues.

The chain joins TRBV29-1 to TRBJ1-1; D might be TRBD1 (6 bases). The CDR3 consists of 15 residues. V dropped 4 bases and J dropped 0 bases, with 15 bases sitting between them. Germline values: CDR1 SQVTM, CDR2 ANQGSEA. The CDR3 DNA is TGCAGCGTTGCCCCGGGGCAGGGGATGAACACTGAAGCTTTCTTT. It specifies CSVAPGQGMNTEAFF.

V and J are TRBV11-3 and TRBJ2-5, with 9 bases lining up with TRBD2. V gave up 3 bases and J gave up 9 bases; unmatched junction bases: 2. There are 12 residues in the CDR3. CDR1 SGHNT and CDR2 YENEEA come from the germline V gene. This chain's CDR3 is CASSFASGAQYF. CDR3 nucleotide sequence: TGTGCCAGCAGCTTCGCTAGCGGGGCCCAGTACTTC.

This clone was seen a few times. The J gene is TRBJ2-5, the V gene TRBV5-1; possibly TRBD1 for D (5 bases). CDR1 SGHRS and CDR2 YFSETQ come from the germline V gene. The V end was cut by 1 base, the J end by 4 bases, with 11 bases between. The CDR3 contains 14 residues. CDR3 in DNA: TGCGCCAGCAGCTTGAACAGGCCAGGAGAGACCCAGTACTTC. It yields the protein CASSLNRPGETQYF. The full variable domain, completed using reference TRBV5-1 and TRBJ2-5, is KAGVTQTPRYLIKTRGQQVTLSCSPISGHRSVSWYQQTPGQGLQFLFEYFSETQRNKGNFPGRFSGRQFSNSRSEMNVSTLELGDSALYLCASSLNRPGETQYFGPGTRLLVL.

The chain links TRBV10-2 to TRBJ1-5, with 8 positions matching TRBD1. The junction had 9 bases not matched to a gene; V was cut back by 5 bases and J by 6 bases. Germline-derived CDR1 and CDR2 are WSHSY and SAAADI. CDR3 length: 15 amino acids. In DNA form, the CDR3 reads TGCGCCAGCAGTTTAGGTACAGGGGGACTTCAGCCCCAGCATTTT. Translation gives CASSLGTGGLQPQHF.

This chain joins TRBV6-1 and TRBJ2-1, with D tentatively TRBD1 (6 bases). Germline CDR1 and CDR2: MNHNS and SASEGT. CDR3 size: 12 residues. V lost 5 bases and J lost 10, with 12 bases in between. The CDR3 reads CASSPTGLEQFF. The CDR3 DNA sequence: TGTGCCAGCAGTCCTACAGGGTTGGAGCAGTTCTTC.

The chain recombines TRBV7-9 with TRBJ1-6; 8 bases align to TRBD1. Per germline, CDR1 SEHNR and CDR2 FQNEAQ (reference sequence). There are 15 residues in the CDR3. Trimming at V came to 5 bases and at J to 10 bases, leaving 10 bases not matched to a gene. In DNA form, the CDR3 reads TGTGCCAGCAGCCAGTCAGGGGGCACCGGCTCACCCCTCCACTTT. Encoded protein: CASSQSGGTGSPLHF.

The sample holds a few counts of this clone. The J gene is TRBJ2-5, the V gene TRBV29-1; TRBD1 matches at 9 bases. The CDR3 runs to 15 residues. V dropped 1 base and J dropped 5; count of bases not matched to a gene: 8. Germline loops: CDR1 SQVTM, CDR2 ANQGSEA. The CDR3 region is CSVEARDRDGETQYF. CDR3 nucleotide sequence: TGCAGCGTTGAAGCCCGGGACAGGGATGGGGAGACCCAGTACTTC.

The chain employs TRBV23-1 and TRBJ1-5, with 7 nucleotides matching TRBD1. TRBV23-1 belongs to the ORF category, with a function that is uncertain. The junction had 8 bases not matched to a gene; V was cut back by 0 bases and J by 3 bases. The CDR3 spans 17 residues. The CDR3 coding sequence is TGCGCCAGCAGTCAATCGAGGGGGCAGGTCTCCAATCAGCCCCAGCATTTT. Encoded protein: CASSQSRGQVSNQPQHF.

This clone was counted between two and nine times. This chain uses TRBV7-2 with TRBJ1-5; D is unresolved. CDR3 size: 15 residues. The germline V and J ends were trimmed by 5 bases and 2 bases, with 13 bases remaining between them. Per germline, CDR1 SGHTA and CDR2 FQGNSA. The CDR3 spells CASSRGGRGNQPQHF. CDR3 nucleotides: TGTGCCAGCAGCCGGGGTGGGCGGGGCAATCAGCCCCAGCATTTT.

The genes are TRBV6-5 and TRBJ1-6; 7 nucleotides line up with TRBD1. This CDR3 is 12 amino acids long. Germline lookup yields CDR1 MNHEY and CDR2 SVGAGI. Trimming at V came to 8 bases and at J to 6 bases, leaving 1 base not matched to a gene. CDR3 sequence (DNA): TGTGCCAGCGGACAGGCTAATTCACCCCTCCACTTT. It specifies CASGQANSPLHF.